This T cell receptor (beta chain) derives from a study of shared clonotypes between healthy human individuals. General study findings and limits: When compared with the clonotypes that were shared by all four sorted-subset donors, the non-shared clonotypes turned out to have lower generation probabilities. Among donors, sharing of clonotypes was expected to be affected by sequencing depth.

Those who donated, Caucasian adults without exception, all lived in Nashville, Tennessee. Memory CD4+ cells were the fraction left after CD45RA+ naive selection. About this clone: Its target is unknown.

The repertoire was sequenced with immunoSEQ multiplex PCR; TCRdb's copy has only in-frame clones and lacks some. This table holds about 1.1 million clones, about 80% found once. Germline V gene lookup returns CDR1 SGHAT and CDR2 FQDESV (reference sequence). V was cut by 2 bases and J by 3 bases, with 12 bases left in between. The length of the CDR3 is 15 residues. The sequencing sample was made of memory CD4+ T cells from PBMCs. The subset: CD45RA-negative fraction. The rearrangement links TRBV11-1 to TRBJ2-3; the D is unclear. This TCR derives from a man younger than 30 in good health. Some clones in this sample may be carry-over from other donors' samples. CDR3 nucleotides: TGTGCCAGCAGCTTAACGAGCCCTGGGACAGATACGCAGTATTTT. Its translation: CASSLTSPGTDTQYF.